What follows are 14 T cell receptor beta chains derived from one specimen sequenced in a study of technical replicates of blood from a few donors. Here immunoSEQ multiplex PCR was the method, and the copy in TCRdb shows in-frame clones only, minus some. The table has 55,000 to 80,000 clones, about 92% seen once. Sequenced material: T cells isolated from PBMCs. The receptor source for this set is a human donor in good health.

The rearrangement uses TRBV27 and TRBJ2-1, with D possibly TRBD2 on 6 matching bases. Germline-derived CDR1 and CDR2 are MNHEY and SMNVEV (reference sequence). Trimming cost V 6 bases and J 8 bases, with 17 bases left between them. This CDR3 has 14 residues. The CDR3 sequence is CASSYREFPYEQFF. DNA for the CDR3: TGTGCCAGCAGCTACCGGGAGTTTCCATATGAGCAGTTCTTC.

This clone has just one count. The chain has TRBV28 and TRBJ1-2; TRBD1 matches 9 bases. The CDR3 consists of 14 residues. CDR1 and CDR2 from the germline V gene are MDHEN and SYDVKM. The ends lost 3 bases at V and 8 bases at J; junction bases unmatched: 7. CDR3 nucleotide sequence: TGTGCCAGCAGTTTGGGACAGGGATTTGACGGCTACACCTTC. Protein: CASSLGQGFDGYTF.

This clone was detected only once. The V and J genes are TRBV4-3 and TRBJ2-1; 9 nucleotides agree with TRBD2. Germline V gives CDR1 LGHNA, CDR2 YSLEER. CDR3 size: 13 residues. V gave up 4 bases and J gave up 7 bases; unmatched junction bases: 2. The CDR3 DNA reads TGCGCCAGCAGCCCAGCGGGAGGTAATGAGCAGTTCTTC. Translated, it gives CASSPAGGNEQFF.

The chain uses TRBV27 and TRBJ2-7; no definite D call. Trimming cost V 5 bases and J 4 bases, with 12 bases left between them. The CDR3 covers 13 residues. Germline V gene data show CDR1 as MNHEY and CDR2 as SMNVEV (reference sequence). As DNA, the CDR3 is TGTGCCAGCAGTCCGCAGACGGAGTACGAGCAGTACTTC. Residues: CASSPQTEYEQYF.

The chain combines TRBV25-1 with TRBJ1-3; D not resolved. The CDR3 totals 17 residues. V was shortened by 5 bases and J by 4 bases, with 21 bases between the two germline ends. The germline gives CDR1 MGHDK, CDR2 SYGVNS. The CDR3 DNA sequence: TGTGCCAGCAGTCCCCCAGGCATTTCTACACCGGGAAACACCATATATTTT. This gives the protein CASSPPGISTPGNTIYF.

The J gene is TRBJ1-1, the V gene TRBV27, with D uncertain. The germline gives CDR1 MNHEY, CDR2 SMNVEV (reference sequence). CDR3 length equals 13 residues. Trimming stripped 3 bases from V and 2 bases from J, with 7 bases between. CDR3 coding DNA: TGTGCCAGCAGTTTGGGCTATAACACTGAAGCTTTCTTT. This encodes CASSLGYNTEAFF.

The chain links TRBV7-2 to TRBJ1-5; TRBD1 matches at 9 bases. This CDR3 has 15 residues. Trimming took 1 base from V and 5 from J; bases not matched to a gene: 3. The germline gives CDR1 SGHTA, CDR2 FQGNSA. The CDR3, as DNA: TGTGCCAGCAGCTTAGGAGGACAGGGGCATCAGCCCCAGCATTTT. Protein: CASSLGGQGHQPQHF.

CDR3 bases: TGCGCCAGCAGCTTGGCTACAGGGGGATACGAGCAGTACTTC. As protein: CASSLATGGYEQYF. V and J are TRBV5-1 and TRBJ2-7, with 8 positions matching TRBD1. The CDR3 runs to 14 residues. V was pared by 0 bases and J by 4 bases, with 3 bases of the junction left unmatched. Germline V gene sequence: CDR1 SGHRS, CDR2 YFSETQ.

The chain joins TRBV6-5 to TRBJ2-7; 9 bases agree with TRBD2. After removal of 4 bases from V and 3 bases from J, the junction contained 4 bases not matched to a gene. There are 14 residues in the CDR3. Germline V lookup: CDR1 MNHEY, CDR2 SVGAGI. The CDR3 loop reads CASSWASGNYEQYF. The CDR3 nucleotides read TGTGCCAGCAGTTGGGCTAGCGGGAACTACGAGCAGTACTTC.

V is TRBV30 and J is TRBJ1-2; D is ambiguous. The CDR3 consists of 12 residues. Germline CDR1 is GTSNPN and CDR2 is SVGIG (reference sequence). V dropped 0 bases and J dropped 4 bases, with 6 bases sitting between them. In nucleotides, the CDR3 is TGTGCCTGGAGTGTAACTCCCTATGGCTACACCTTC. Translated: CAWSVTPYGYTF. The complete variable domain, with remaining parts taken from reference TRBV30 and TRBJ1-2, reads SQTIHQWPATLVQPVGSPLSLECTVEGTSNPNLYWYRQAAGRGLQLLFYSVGIGQISSEVPQNLSASRPQDRQFILSSKKLLLSDSGFYLCAWSVTPYGYTFGSGTRLTVV.

This chain joins TRBV5-4 and TRBJ2-5; 8 nucleotides align to TRBD2. Germline values: CDR1 SGHNT, CDR2 YYREEE (reference sequence). The V gene end was trimmed by 3 bases and the J gene end by 4 bases; junction bases not matched to a gene: 8. The CDR3 spans 15 residues. The CDR3 sequence is CASSYGGEEVETQYF. In DNA form, the CDR3 reads TGTGCCAGCAGCTACGGGGGGGAGGAAGTAGAGACCCAGTACTTC.

This clone showed up just once. The genes are TRBV30 and TRBJ1-1; D gene ambiguous. V lost 5 bases and J lost 6, with 16 bases in between. The CDR3 totals 13 residues. Germline CDR1 is GTSNPN and CDR2 is SVGIG (reference sequence). CDR3 residues: CAWEAPRSPEAFF. In DNA form, the CDR3 reads TGTGCCTGGGAAGCCCCGCGGAGCCCTGAAGCTTTCTTT.

Written as DNA, the CDR3 is TGTGCCAGCAAAAAAGGGACTAGCGGAGTCTACGAGCAGTACTTC. The encoded protein is CASKKGTSGVYEQYF. The chain has TRBV6-5 and TRBJ2-7; 11 bases line up with TRBD2. CDR3 size: 15 residues. CDR1 and CDR2 from the germline V gene are MNHEY and SVGAGI. The ends lost 7 bases at V and 3 bases at J; junction bases unmatched: 8.

The chain employs TRBV29-1 and TRBJ2-7; D possibly corresponds to TRBD2 (5 bases). Between the trimmed V and J ends, which lost 6 bases and 1 base, there was a span of 7 bases. Germline V gene data show CDR1 as SQVTM and CDR2 as ANQGSEA. This CDR3 is built from 11 residues. The DNA of the CDR3 is TGCAGCGTGAGGGCTTCCTACGAGCAGTACTTC. Translated, it gives CSVRASYEQYF.